One and the same sample provided the 4 T cell receptor beta chains below, sequenced in a study of cytomegalovirus exposure and HLA in healthy donors. PCR was performed using 60 Vbeta and 13 Jbeta primers. Clones were read by immunoSEQ multiplex PCR, and TCRdb kept only the in-frame ones, dropping some. The table lists roughly 250,000 clones, 75% to 85% of them singletons. Material: PBMCs. The receptors were sampled from a girl aged 2-10 years in good health and CMV-seronegative.

This clone was detected a few times. J is TRBJ2-7 and V is TRBV2; 7 bases align to TRBD1. This CDR3 has 11 amino acids. From germline, CDR1 is SNHLY and CDR2 FYNNEI. Trimming at V came to 8 bases and at J to 12 bases, leaving 10 bases not matched to a gene. The CDR3 region has the DNA TGTGCCAGCGGGAACAGGGGTTGGGGGTACTTC. Translation gives CASGNRGWGYF.

The rearrangement joins TRBV28 to TRBJ2-6, with D unresolved. The CDR3 spans 15 residues. CDR1 and CDR2 from the germline V gene are MDHEN and SYDVKM. Trimming shortened V by 2 bases and J by 2 bases, and 7 bases separated the two germline ends. The CDR3 loop reads CASSLTSAGANVLTF. Here the CDR3 DNA reads TGTGCCAGCAGTTTAACTTCGGCTGGGGCCAACGTCCTGACTTTC.

This clone occurred a few times. Other DNA variants within this sample encode the same CDR3. This sequence joins TRBV5-1 and TRBJ2-3, with TRBD1 identical over 7 bases. There are 14 residues in the CDR3. V was pared by 0 bases and J by 4 bases, with 2 bases of the junction left unmatched. CDR1 and CDR2 from the germline V gene are SGHRS and YFSETQ. The CDR3 loop is CASSLGQGADTQYF. The CDR3 DNA reads TGCGCCAGCAGCTTGGGCCAGGGGGCAGATACGCAGTATTTT.

The chain has TRBV29-1 and TRBJ2-5; D uncertain. CDR1 is SQVTM, CDR2 ANQGSEA, per germline. Trimming cost V 4 bases and J 3 bases, with 12 bases left between them. This CDR3 is 13 amino acids long. The CDR3 region is CSVGSVTEETQYF. In DNA form, the CDR3 reads TGCAGCGTTGGTAGTGTCACAGAAGAGACCCAGTACTTC.